The sequence of this T cell receptor beta chain was determined in a study of cytomegalovirus exposure and HLA in healthy donors (dated by TCRdb to about 2017). Notes on the research overall: An earlier analysis of several hundred of the donors reported approximately 270 Gb of sequence data and approximately 110 million unique TCR beta sequences from about 180 million T cells. About 310 gigabases of sequencing data and approximately 85 million unique TCR sequences were included in an early release covering several hundred HLA-typed donors. The genetic ancestry cluster associated with self-reported Caucasian donors included 81% of the 350 to 500 genotyped donors. The study aimed to test whether cataloging public T cell receptors could reveal signatures of past pathogen exposure. Using immunosequencing, the study profiled T cell repertoires from 640 or so subjects and related those repertoires to cytomegalovirus serostatus. Besides the first cohort of 550 to 750 subjects, a separate validation cohort made up of 90 to 150 different subjects was used. The study combined high-throughput TCR immunosequencing, statistical association of individual TCRs with disease status, and machine learning to predict cytomegalovirus infection status. A later analysis re-examined previously published TCR beta repertoires from around 670 donors and added high-resolution HLA genotyping to investigate patterns of TCR occurrence. In the later analysis, no new phenotypic data were used to find candidate immune exposures; instead, reliance was placed on TCR beta sequences and their occurrence across donors. To decide whether each TCR beta V gene segment behaved as functional or pseudogenic, an earlier analysis of some 540 of the donors relied on high-throughput TCR beta sequencing. Alongside the repertoire data, information on donor age, sex, ethnicity and CMV serostatus was compiled. A later genetic analysis used genome-wide SNP genotypes for about three fifths of the 666 donors, treating that subset as a discovery cohort. Every discovery cohort repertoire had been produced on one sequencing platform. Both class I and class II loci were covered by HLA typing, at four-digit resolution. The number of typed donors differed by locus: 629-630 for A, B, C, DRB1 and DQB1; approximately 530 for DQA1; over 600 for DPA1; and 450 to 480 for DPB1. Because of strong linkage in the cohort, four or five DR-DQ haplotypes were treated as single units for association and clustering. Among some 410 genotyped donors of the cohort, an average of roughly 240,000 unique TCR beta nucleotide sequences were sequenced per donor, roughly 20% of them non-productive. Findings and caveats that apply to the study as a whole: The classifier was reported to diagnose cytomegalovirus status with high specificity and sensitivity in both the original cohort and the validation cohort. In a later genetic analysis, fewer N-insertions in productive TCRs were reported among donors in an Asian-associated ancestry cluster than the approximately 710-donor mean. Linkage disequilibrium might explain the correlated functional status among segregating V segments, but an unknown experimental factor could not be ruled out. In a later analysis, 15,000 to 20,000 TCR beta sequences were associated with specific HLA alleles at a false discovery rate of 0.05. Only TCR beta chains were sequenced in this cohort, and the absence of alpha or paired-chain data limited detectable features. A later analysis found that TCR association rates varied across HLA loci, with DRB1 alleles showing the most associated TCRs and HLA-C alleles the fewest. V-gene and J-gene trimming of TCR beta chains was associated with a missense DCLRE1C variant in a later genetic analysis, and the association was replicated in an independent cohort. According to a later analysis, most CMV-associated TCR beta chains appeared to be HLA-restricted, and the HLA associations seemed to be driven largely by CMV exposure. In an earlier analysis of approximately 600 of the donors, most TCR beta V segments were observed in productive rearrangements about 90% or about 30% of the time, broadly matching IMGT annotations. For the cohort, immune exposure information was limited to CMV serostatus. Roughly 15 rarely observed V segments, including chromosome 9 orphons, were excluded from the earlier analysis of some 590 of the donors because counts were too low. A cluster of highly shared sequence variants was judged likely to be a technical artifact of the sequencing pipeline. The 87-base-pair reads could not distinguish some IMGT-functional V segments, including TRBV6-2 and TRBV6-3, so those segments were excluded. In vitro tests confirmed that a few of the cytomegalovirus-associated TCR beta chains recognize cytomegalovirus antigens. A further reported finding was that TCR beta sequences accurately predicted the HLA-A and HLA-B alleles for most subjects in the first cohort. When HLA alleles, especially DR and DQ, strongly co-occurred, TCR associations were difficult to assign to individual alleles. Because HLA typing was unavailable for some donors at each locus, only the typed subset was used in association tests. A later analysis reported that several top co-occurrence clusters appeared linked to parvovirus B19, influenza, CMV and Epstein-Barr virus. The authors suggested that the approach could potentially be extended to other disease states and immunological phenotypes. A later analysis found that HLA-associated TCR beta chains were more clonally expanded and had lower generation probabilities than equally common non-associated chains. Most TCR sequences were observed very rarely across donors, whereas some public TCRs were present in many individuals. The presence/absence analyses assumed that sequencing depth was roughly uniform across donors, and that assumption may not be true. In the study, some 160 TCR beta chains were listed as associated with cytomegalovirus.

The junction shows trimming of 6 bases on V and 0 bases on J, plus 12 bases between the germline ends. CDR1 and CDR2, looked up from the germline V gene, are SNHLY and FYNNEI. Measured from the cysteine to the phenylalanine, the CDR3 is 15 residues long. Only the CDR3 portion is preserved as DNA: 45 bases, with reading frame beginning at the first base. With regard to this clone: Its antigen is unknown. No much larger clonotype is one base removed from it; base qualities were not supplied.

The cohort was made up of approximately 700 healthy bone marrow donors. All cohort members were sampled while nominally healthy, although unrecorded immune exposures were likely present. The donor was CMV seropositive and was included in the group of 300 or so seropositive cohort members. A peripheral blood sample was collected from each donor, and TCR beta sequencing was performed on peripheral blood mononuclear cells. Genomic DNA was extracted from the blood cell samples with the Qiagen DNeasy Blood Extraction Kit. The library came from the immunoSEQ multiplex PCR assay. For the multiplex PCR, a mixture combining 60 forward primers for TCR Vbeta segments and 13 reverse primers for TCR Jbeta segments was used. The CDR3 region of rearranged TCR beta genes was amplified from genomic DNA by a multiplex PCR assay. The amplified TCR beta libraries were sequenced on the Illumina HiSeq System as 87-base-pair reads. Per the original workflow: A later analysis tallied 75 million to 95 million unique TCR beta chains across the 666 repertoires, and about 10 million of those chains were shared by two or more donors. Raw reads were error-corrected and collapsed into unique sequences by a nearest-neighbor algorithm in which closely related sequences were merged to remove PCR and sequencing errors. V, D and J gene segments were assigned by aligning CDR3 sequences to IMGT reference sequences. For a sequence to be retained, at least a six-nucleotide match to both a V gene segment and a J gene segment was required. Rearrangements were called productive when the CDR3 lacked stop codons and stayed in frame with V and J; all others were non-productive. CDR3 was defined by IMGT convention, running from the second conserved V-encoded cysteine to the conserved J-encoded phenylalanine. The earlier analysis of 587 of the donors excluded any sequence lacking an unambiguous match to a single V gene segment. An earlier analysis of fewer than 750 of the donors called V segments functional above 56.7% productive rearrangements and segregating when the between-donor standard deviation exceeded 5%. A statistical classification framework was built for diagnosing cytomegalovirus status from the catalog of TCR beta chain sequences. A later analysis assigned V and J genes by comparing TCR nucleotide sequences with IMGT/GENE-DB human TR gene sequences. In a later analysis, CDR3 sequences and most-parsimonious VDJ recombination scenarios were assigned using the TCRdist pipeline. In a later analysis, every TCR beta chain was defined by the combination of its CDR3 amino acid sequence and its V-gene family, and reads without a unique V-gene family were dropped. To address suspected cross-contamination and a sequencing artifact, a later analysis removed a few hundred highly shared, low-generation-probability nucleotide sequences. In a later analysis, a clonal expansion index was calculated for each public chain from normalized within-repertoire ranks of inferred template counts. A later analysis computed generation probabilities with a VDJ recombination model fitted to out-of-frame rearrangements, and checked the results against IGoR. Hypergeometric tests were used in a later analysis to score TCR-TCR, TCR-HLA and TCR-CMV co-occurrence, with a repertoire-size bias correction applied to the TCR pairs. In a later analysis, false discovery rates were estimated by permuting HLA or CMV assignments 20 times. In a later analysis, co-occurring TCRs were grouped with DBSCAN, and TCRdist sequence similarity was added when clustering was performed within HLA-allele-positive subsets. For co-occurrence clustering, repertoires with fewer than 30,000 or more than 120,000 public chains were excluded, along with a handful of repertoires with anomalous nucleotide sharing. The source is immuneACCESS, and TCRdb retained only in-frame sequences with V and J called. Part of the clones is not carried over; for the studies checked, unresolved V genes explain less than half of this, and the remainder is unexplained. V and J calls and clone size are given by that table; D and trimming were obtained from the DNA. This sample comprises around 150,000 clones, around 84% of them detected only once. Of the sample, under 7.5% is held by the ten largest clones.

This chain joins TRBV2 to TRBJ2-1, and possibly TRBD2, on 6 matching bases. Material for sequencing was PBMCs. The receptor's source is a man in his fifties in good health and CMV-seropositive. The CDR3 sequence is CASSSGPSSYNEQFF. The bases read TGTGCCAGCAGCAGCGGGCCTAGCTCCTACAATGAGCAGTTCTTC.